The following is a TCR beta chain sequence with its context. This sample is drawn from a study of blood T cell repertoires in COVID-19. Overall study context: Donors in the United States, Italy and Spain gave samples during acute or convalescent COVID-19. Sources were T cells, B-cell-depleted T cells, or PBMCs; the material itself was cDNA or gDNA.

Per the original methods: Reference gene primer amplification in the assay estimated nucleated cell counts. Repertoires were generated with immunoSEQ multiplex PCR, while TCRdb's copy carries only in-frame clones and drops some. V and J calls and clone size are as listed in that table; D and trimming were resolved from the DNA. The sample shows about 34,000 clones, about 78% of them seen only once. Germline V gives CDR1 MNHEY, CDR2 SVGAGI. The CDR3 has 14 amino acids. Trimming removed 4 bases from V and 7 bases from J; junction bases left unmatched: 5. The specimen sequenced was peripheral blood. The sequence was collected from a woman aged 55-75 years with acute or convalescent COVID-19. The chain joins TRBV6-5 to TRBJ2-4, with 9 bases matching TRBD1. The CDR3 DNA reads as TGTGCCAGCAGTTTTACAGGGGGCGCGAACATTCAGTACTTC. This sequence encodes CASSFTGGANIQYF.